This TCR beta chain is drawn from a study of shared clonotypes between healthy human individuals (dated by TCRdb to 2018 to 2021). Some background on the complete study: Three men and a couple of women, aged 18 to 49 years, made up the cohort. For each donor, three plates each were used for CD4 naive and CD4 memory, two plates were used for CD8 naive, and one plate was used for CD8 memory. The study deeply sequenced blood TCR repertoires of about 5 healthy adults to estimate repertoire size and the extent of clonotype sharing between individuals. Libraries were prepared and TCR repertoires were sequenced by different laboratories using diverse techniques, in order to increase sequencing depth and limit assay-specific biases. Between about 0.94 and 10 billion PBMCs per donor were obtained by leukapheresis. The investigation overall reported the following: Rarefaction of sorted-subset datasets indicated incomplete sequencing despite the large sequencing depth. Compared with non-shared clonotypes, clonotypes shared by all four sorted-subset donors had higher generation probabilities. Naive subsets generally had larger estimated clonotype richness than memory subsets did. Sharing across several donors was observed for around 5% of naive CD4, under 4% of naive CD8, about 2.3% of memory CD4, and around 0.4% of memory CD8 clonotypes. Sampling was restricted to blood, and TCR repertoires in tissues likely differ from the TCR repertoires found in blood. Because the study included only a small number of donors, the genetic and exposure-history diversity represented was limited. Pairwise subsampling indicated that sequencing depth was expected to affect the degree of clonotype sharing among donors.

A note on this clone: Its antigen is currently not known. No base-level quality is on record; no much larger clone is a single base apart. Other DNA sequences of this sample code for an identical CDR3.

Donors were healthy HIV-negative adults with no recently reported acute infections or vaccinations. All donors were Caucasian adults living in Nashville, Tennessee, USA. CD4+ T cells were enriched by magnetic negative selection; naive cells were then positively selected on CD45RA, and the negative fraction formed the memory subset. Blood was collected by leukapheresis, and PBMCs were isolated by Ficoll-Histopaque density gradient centrifugation and then cryopreserved in liquid nitrogen vapor phase. Analytical flow cytometry was used to check the purity and quantity of each magnetically sorted T cell population. Genomic DNA was isolated from every sorted fraction and measured by UV absorbance on a Nanodrop 2000c. TCR CDR3 regions were amplified from genomic DNA by multiplex PCR using the deep immunoSEQ assay. Extracted genomic DNA from each cell subset was distributed evenly across all wells of several immunoSEQ 96-well plates, and each plate was treated as a replicate. Each replicate PCR for sorted subsets received about 0.2 ug genomic DNA, equal to about 29,000 T cell genomes. The purified libraries were quantified using a Qubit 3.0 fluorometer, sized with a Bioanalyzer 2100, and then quantified again using the KAPA Library Quantification kit. Each immunoSEQ 96-well plate was sequenced on its own single-read 150-cycle Illumina NextSeq 550 flow cell. On the study's bioinformatics: The immunoSEQ output contained only junctional sequences without quality scores, so filtering could not match that applied to full-length reads. Sequences were annotated with PyIR, a Python wrapper for IgBLAST v1.9, using IMGT germline references to assign V/J genes and CDR3. Reads were removed for weak V/J assignments (E-value above 1e-6), missing CDR3, stop codons, out-of-frame junctions, or ambiguous translated residues. V3J clonotypes were defined as sequences sharing the same inferred V gene, J gene, and CDR3 amino acid sequence. To compute the percentage overlap between repertoires, the number of shared unique clonotypes was divided by the size of the smaller repertoire. Repertoire richness was assessed with RTK rarefaction, the Chao1 estimator, and Recon v2.1 estimates of unobserved clonotypes. Generation probabilities for all TCRbeta clonotypes obtained by the gDNA method from a handful of donors were computed using OLGA. TCRdb stores this immuneACCESS table with in-frame sequences only. Part of the clones is absent; in the studies checked, under half of the shortfall reflects unresolved V genes, and no reason is known for the rest. The DNA was the basis for D and trimming; V, J and clone size are from that table. The sample contains roughly 2.6 million clones, approximately 92% of them found a single time. The top ten constitute 0.11% to 0.15% of the sample.

Taken from the germline V gene, the CDR1 and CDR2 loops are MNHNS and SASEGT. V is cut by 4 bases and J by 1 base, and the space between the germline ends is 11 bases. Measured from the cysteine to the phenylalanine, the CDR3 is 14 residues long. CDR3 DNA is the only sequence kept; it has 42 bases, read in frame from the first base. The sequence came from a young man in good health. The sequenced material came from naive CD4+ T cells sorted from blood. The cell subset or site label corresponds to: CD45RA+ positively selected. Recombination joined TRBV6-1 with TRBJ2-7, and possibly TRBD2, on 6 matching bases. The sequence in DNA is TGTGCCAGCAGTGTCACCGGGACTTCCTACGAGCAGTACTTC. This translates into CASSVTGTSYEQYF.